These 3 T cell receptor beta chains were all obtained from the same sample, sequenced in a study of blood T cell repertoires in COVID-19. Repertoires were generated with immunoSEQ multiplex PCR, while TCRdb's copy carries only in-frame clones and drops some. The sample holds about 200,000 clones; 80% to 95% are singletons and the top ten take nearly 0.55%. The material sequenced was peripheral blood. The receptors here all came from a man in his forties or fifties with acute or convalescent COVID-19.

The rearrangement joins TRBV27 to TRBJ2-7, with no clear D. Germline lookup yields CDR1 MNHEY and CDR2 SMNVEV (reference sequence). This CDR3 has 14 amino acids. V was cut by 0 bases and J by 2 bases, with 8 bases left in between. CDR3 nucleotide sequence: TGTGCCAGCAGTTTATCGAGATCCCCCTACGAGCAGTACGTC. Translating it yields CASSLSRSPYEQYV.

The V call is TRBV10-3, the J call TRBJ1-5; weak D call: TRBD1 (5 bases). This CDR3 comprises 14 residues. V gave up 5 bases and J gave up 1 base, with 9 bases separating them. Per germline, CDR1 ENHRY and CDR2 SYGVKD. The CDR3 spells CAISTGLSNQPQHF. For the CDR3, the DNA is TGTGCCATCAGTACGGGACTGAGCAATCAGCCCCAGCATTTT.

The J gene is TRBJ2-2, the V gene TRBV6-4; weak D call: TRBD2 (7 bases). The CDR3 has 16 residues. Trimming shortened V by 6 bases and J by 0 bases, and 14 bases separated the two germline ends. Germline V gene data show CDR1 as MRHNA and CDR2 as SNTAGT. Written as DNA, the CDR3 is TGTGCCAGCAGCCCCGGGGGGCGAACGAACACCGGGGAGCTGTTTTTT. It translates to CASSPGGRTNTGELFF.